This passage covers 8 T cell receptor beta chains from one sample sequenced in a study of T cell responses to AZD1222 COVID-19 vaccine. TCRdb's copy holds only in-frame clones and misses some; the assay was immunoSEQ multiplex PCR. The sample lists 140,000 to 150,000 clones, 75% to 95% occurring once. Sequencing was performed on peripheral blood, taken on day 0 of MenACWY control vaccination. The receptor source for this set is an adult in good health.

The rearrangement uses TRBV28 and TRBJ1-2; 8 positions match TRBD1. The ends lost 6 bases at V and 3 bases at J; junction bases unmatched: 0. CDR1 and CDR2 (germline): MDHEN, SYDVKM. There are 12 residues in the CDR3. CDR3 nucleotides: TGTGCCAGCAGGGGACAGGACTATGGCTACACCTTC. Translating it yields CASRGQDYGYTF.

The chain couples TRBV2 to TRBJ2-4, with TRBD1 matching 8 bases. Trimming cost V 3 bases and J 0 bases; bases outside gene matches: 4. Germline V CDR1 and CDR2: SNHLY, FYNNEI. CDR3 length: 16 residues. The CDR3 nucleotides read TGTGCCAGCAGTGACGACAGGGGATTAGCCAAAAACATTCAGTACTTC. The encoded protein is CASSDDRGLAKNIQYF.

V and J are TRBV6-2 or TRBV6-3 and TRBJ2-5; D is perhaps TRBD2 (5 bases). Germline loops: CDR1 MNHEY, CDR2 SVGEGT. The length of the CDR3 is 12 residues. Trimming took off 0 bases at V and 9 bases at J, with 8 bases between the two ends. CDR3 amino acids: CASSYSKEAQYF. CDR3 in DNA: TGTGCCAGCAGTTACTCGAAGGAGGCCCAGTACTTC.

The V gene is TRBV6-4, the J gene TRBJ1-1; D is undetermined. The CDR3 is 13 amino acids. Germline V gene data show CDR1 as MRHNA and CDR2 as SNTAGT. V lost 3 bases and J 3 bases, leaving 8 bases between the germline ends. CDR3 loop: CASSESEYTEAFF. CDR3 bases: TGTGCCAGCAGTGAATCAGAATACACTGAAGCTTTCTTT.

CDR3 loop: CASSDYRTDTQYF. For the CDR3, the DNA is TGTGCCAGCAGTGACTACCGAACAGATACGCAGTATTTT. This chain uses TRBV6-4 with TRBJ2-3; D gene ambiguous. Germline V gives CDR1 MRHNA, CDR2 SNTAGT. This CDR3 is built from 13 residues. Trimming cost V 1 base and J 3 bases, with 5 bases left between them.

This chain joins TRBV5-1 and TRBJ2-5; TRBD2 aligns across 14 bases. Germline-derived CDR1 and CDR2 are SGHRS and YFSETQ. This CDR3 contains 16 residues. V lost 6 bases and J lost 5; bases outside the gene matches: 9. CDR3 sequence: CASTPGTSGSGETQYF. The CDR3 region has the DNA TGCGCCAGCACCCCGGGGACTAGCGGGAGCGGCGAGACCCAGTACTTC.

The V and J genes are TRBV6-1 and TRBJ1-6; D possibly corresponds to TRBD1 (5 bases). The germline V and J ends were trimmed by 0 bases and 6 bases, with 12 bases remaining between them. The CDR3 length is 16 residues. Germline CDR1 and CDR2: MNHNS and SASEGT. CDR3: CASSEAMGTVNSPLHF. In DNA, the CDR3 is TGTGCCAGCAGTGAAGCTATGGGGACGGTTAATTCACCCCTCCACTTT.

The rearrangement links TRBV10-2 to TRBJ1-1, with D maybe TRBD1 (5 bases). V was cut by 0 bases and J by 2 bases, with 10 bases left in between. Germline assignment: CDR1 WSHSY and CDR2 SAAADI. This CDR3 has 15 residues. CDR3: CASSESTGVNTEAFF. The CDR3 DNA is TGCGCCAGCAGTGAGTCGACGGGGGTAAACACTGAAGCTTTCTTT.